The entry below describes one TCR beta chain. As yet, its antigen is unknown. This entry is derived from a study of blood T cells in healthy people across ages. PCR was performed a second time for about 6 to 11 cycles using a sample-barcoded 5' primer and a J-beta primer mix. TCRdb called the 5' RACE reads again in MiXCR, with one record for every CDR3 protein. The sample has approximately 800,000 distinct CDR3 sequences; 58% are singletons. CDR1 is LGHNA, CDR2 YSLEER, per germline. V lost 2 bases and J lost 1, with 17 bases in between. The CDR3 is 17 amino acids. Study conclusions and caveats: Estimated diversity across one million T cells was deemed an underestimate.

Source material: blood. The gene calls are TRBV4-3 and TRBJ1-1; D not certain. The sequence was obtained from a man aged 30 to 39 in good health. CDR3 amino acids: CASSQSYYGEGNTEAFF. DNA of the CDR3: TGCGCCAGCAGCCAATCTTACTACGGGGAGGGGAACACTGAAGCTTTCTTT.